This TCR beta chain was documented in a study of OX40 agonist ivuxolimab in advanced cancers. For the study at large: Antecedent anti-PD-1, anti-PD-L1 or anti-CTLA-4 therapy was permissible, with around 40% having received some. Partial response was recorded in three patients: one hepatocellular carcinoma and two cutaneous melanoma cases.

Repertoires were generated with immunoSEQ multiplex PCR, while TCRdb's copy carries only in-frame clones and drops some. The sample has 45,000 to 60,000 clones, roughly 90% seen once. This clone was seen only once. The target antigen is unknown. V gave up 2 bases and J gave up 2 bases; unmatched junction bases: 9. Germline assignment: CDR1 ENHRY and CDR2 SYGVKD. There are 17 residues in the CDR3. Study-wide points: Among the lowest peripheral clonal expansion occurred in 0.1-3.0 mg/kg partial responders.

This sequence originates from an adult with an advanced solid tumor such as melanoma, head and neck, liver or kidney cancer. The sample consisted of CD4+ or CD8+ T cells sorted from blood, taken in a trial of the OX40 agonist ivuxolimab. The rearrangement links TRBV10-3 to TRBJ1-1; 9 nucleotides line up with TRBD1. Here the CDR3 reads CAISEAPGTGQNTEAFF. Written as DNA, the CDR3 is TGTGCCATCAGTGAGGCCCCCGGGACAGGGCAAAACACTGAAGCTTTCTTT.